This TCR beta chain originates from a study of blood T cell repertoires in COVID-19. Study as a whole: Acute and convalescent COVID-19 specimens originated in the United States, Italy and Spain. T cells, B-cell-depleted T cells, or PBMCs provided the cDNA or gDNA that served as material.

Source study methods: Amplification of reference gene primers provided the estimated nucleated cell counts. Libraries were prepared by immunoSEQ multiplex PCR; TCRdb keeps only in-frame clonotypes and omits some of them. V and J calls and clone size follow that table, whereas D and trimming were derived from the DNA. In the table there are a few hundred thousand clones, around 83% of which are singletons. The germline V gene has CDR1 SGHVS and CDR2 FQNEAQ. V lost 3 bases to trimming and J lost 1 base, with 9 bases between them. The CDR3 covers 14 residues. The sample was peripheral blood. The genes are TRBV7-8 and TRBJ1-1, with unresolved D. The receptor comes from a woman between 50 and 59 years old with acute or convalescent COVID-19. The CDR3 here is CASSFAHQNTEAFF. The CDR3, as DNA: TGTGCCAGCAGCTTTGCACACCAGAACACTGAAGCTTTCTTT.